This TCR beta chain was sequenced in a study of blood T cell repertoires in COVID-19. Participants' own reports of clinical history determined their cohort assignment. V was clipped by 6 bases and J by 5 bases; unmatched bases: 9. Germline CDR1 reads MNHNY; CDR2 reads SVGAGI (reference sequence). The length of the CDR3 is 15 residues. The protocol was immunoSEQ multiplex PCR, while the TCRdb copy is restricted to in-frame clones and leaves out a portion. The sample includes 110,000 to 150,000 clones, about 85% of them seen just once. J is TRBJ1-4 and V is TRBV6-6; 7 nucleotides match TRBD1. The material sequenced was PBMCs or T cells enriched from blood (not recorded which). The source of this sequence is a woman between 40 and 55 years old who had recovered from COVID-19. This chain's CDR3 is CASRTGQARNEKLFF. In DNA, the CDR3 is TGTGCCAGCAGGACTGGACAGGCAAGAAATGAAAAACTGTTTTTT.